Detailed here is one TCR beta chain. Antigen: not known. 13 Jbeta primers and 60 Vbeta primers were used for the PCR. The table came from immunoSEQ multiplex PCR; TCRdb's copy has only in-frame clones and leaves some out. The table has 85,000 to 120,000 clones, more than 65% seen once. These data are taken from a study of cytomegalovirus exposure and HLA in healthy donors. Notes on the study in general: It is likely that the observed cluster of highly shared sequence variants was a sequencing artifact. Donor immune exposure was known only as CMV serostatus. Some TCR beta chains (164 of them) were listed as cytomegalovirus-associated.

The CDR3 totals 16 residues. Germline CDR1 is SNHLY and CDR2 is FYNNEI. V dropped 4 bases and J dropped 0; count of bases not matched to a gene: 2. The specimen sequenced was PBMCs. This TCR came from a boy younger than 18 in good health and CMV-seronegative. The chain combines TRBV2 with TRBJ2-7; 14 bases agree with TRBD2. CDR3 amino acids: CASSVGTSGSSYEQYF. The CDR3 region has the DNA TGTGCCAGCAGTGTAGGGACTAGCGGGAGCTCCTACGAGCAGTACTTC.